A selection of T cell receptor beta chains follows, all from one sample in a study of cytomegalovirus exposure and HLA in healthy donors. Sequenced by immunoSEQ multiplex PCR; TCRdb stores in-frame clones only, minus some. This table holds more than 95,000 clones, about 13% found once. Sequences were obtained from PBMCs. The receptors here all came from a man in his forties in good health and CMV-seropositive. Both conserved end residues are part of each CDR3.

V gene,CDR3 protein
TRBV5-1,CASSFGQGAIDEQFF
TRBV5-1,CASSLDGLNLNYEQYF
TRBV28,CASSQPGRGGTEAFF
TRBV6-1,CASAGDNTEAFF
TRBV14,CASSQDLQGLRGYTF
TRBV7-9,CASSRGGGLGGNQPQHF
TRBV27,CASSLRGEQYF
TRBV2,CAILAGVGETQYF
TRBV5-1,CASSLEGQGYTEAFF
TRBV14,CASSPLTGTGGTDTQYF
TRBV2,CASSVKAGNTGELFF
TRBV6-5,CASSSGQGFQENQYF
TRBV7-6,CASSRDLYTEAFF
TRBV19,CASSIGAEDGRRAYNEQFF
TRBV5-1,CASSPGGYTDTQYF
TRBV21-1,CASRSGANYGYTF
TRBV18,CASSRNREPDQPQHF
TRBV9,CASSGGQGGAGETQYF
TRBV28,CASSPAKGREGRETQYF
TRBV30,CAWRPTGSEQYF
TRBV18,CASSPLRTSSYNEQFF
TRBV18,CASSPLAPRGTGELFF
TRBV7-2,CASSLGQEPYEQYF
TRBV7-8,CASSLGTGGLQPQHF
TRBV13,CASSNSGSEQFF
TRBV5-1,CASSPMPSGSYEQYF
TRBV11-2,CASSSQPRQGMHTEAFF
TRBV6-5,CASSYSRRSGANVLTF
TRBV27,CASRRLAEQFF
TRBV7-8,CASSLEIRVSYEQYF
TRBV5-4,CASSSTSGATDTQYF